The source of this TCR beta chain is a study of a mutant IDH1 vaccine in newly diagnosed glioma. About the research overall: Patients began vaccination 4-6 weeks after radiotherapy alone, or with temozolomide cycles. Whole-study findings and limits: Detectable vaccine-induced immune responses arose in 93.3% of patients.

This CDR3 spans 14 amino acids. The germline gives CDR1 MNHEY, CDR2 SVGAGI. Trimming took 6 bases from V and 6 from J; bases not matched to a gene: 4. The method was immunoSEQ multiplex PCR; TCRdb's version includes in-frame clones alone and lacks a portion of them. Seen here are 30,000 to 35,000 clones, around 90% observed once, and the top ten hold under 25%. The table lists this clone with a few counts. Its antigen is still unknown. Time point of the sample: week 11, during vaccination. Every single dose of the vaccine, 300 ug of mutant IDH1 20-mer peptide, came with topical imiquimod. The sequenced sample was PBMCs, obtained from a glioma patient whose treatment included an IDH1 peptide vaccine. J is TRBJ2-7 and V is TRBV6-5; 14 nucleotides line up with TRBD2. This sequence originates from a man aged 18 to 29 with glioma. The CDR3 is CASRPTSGRVEQYF. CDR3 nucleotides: TGTGCCAGCAGGCCGACTAGCGGGAGGGTCGAGCAGTACTTC.